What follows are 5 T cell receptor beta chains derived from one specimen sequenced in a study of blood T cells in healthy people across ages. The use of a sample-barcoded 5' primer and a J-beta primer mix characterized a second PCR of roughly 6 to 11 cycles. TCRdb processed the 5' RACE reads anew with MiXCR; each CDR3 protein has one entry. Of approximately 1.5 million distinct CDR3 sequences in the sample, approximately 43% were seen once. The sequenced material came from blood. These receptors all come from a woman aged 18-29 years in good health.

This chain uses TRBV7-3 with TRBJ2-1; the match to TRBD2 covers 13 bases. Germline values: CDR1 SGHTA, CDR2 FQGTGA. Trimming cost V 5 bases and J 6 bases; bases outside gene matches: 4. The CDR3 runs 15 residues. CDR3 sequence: CASSPGLAGFNEQFF. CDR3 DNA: TGTGCCAGCAGCCCGGGACTAGCGGGGTTCAATGAGCAGTTCTTC.

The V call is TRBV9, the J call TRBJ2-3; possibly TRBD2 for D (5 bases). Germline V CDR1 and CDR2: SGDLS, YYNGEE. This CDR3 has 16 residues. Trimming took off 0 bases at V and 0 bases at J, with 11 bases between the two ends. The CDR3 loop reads CASSVEGAPSTDTQYF. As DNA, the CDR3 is TGTGCCAGCAGCGTAGAGGGAGCGCCAAGCACAGATACGCAGTATTTT.

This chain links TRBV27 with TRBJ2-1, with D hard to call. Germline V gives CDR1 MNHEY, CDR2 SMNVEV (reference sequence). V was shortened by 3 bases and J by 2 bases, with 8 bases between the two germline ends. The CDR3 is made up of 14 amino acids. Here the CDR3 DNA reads TGTGCCAGCAGTTTTTTCACTCCCTACAATGAGCAGTTCTTC. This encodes CASSFFTPYNEQFF.

The CDR3 bases are TGTGCCAGCAGTTGGTCCAATGGGGGTATTACGCAGTATTTT. Translating gives CASSWSNGGITQYF. This chain joins TRBV6-2 or TRBV6-3 and TRBJ2-3; D tentatively reads TRBD1 or TRBD2 (5 bases each). V lost 4 bases to trimming and J lost 8 bases, with 16 bases between them. CDR3 length equals 14 residues. Germline V CDR1 and CDR2: MNHEY, SVGEGT.

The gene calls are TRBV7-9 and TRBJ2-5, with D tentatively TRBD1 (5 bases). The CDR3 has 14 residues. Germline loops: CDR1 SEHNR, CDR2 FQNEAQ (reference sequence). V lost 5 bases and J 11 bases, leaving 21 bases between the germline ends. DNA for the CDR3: TGTGCCAGCAGCCCCGCCGACGGACACAATGAGCAGTACTTC. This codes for CASSPADGHNEQYF.